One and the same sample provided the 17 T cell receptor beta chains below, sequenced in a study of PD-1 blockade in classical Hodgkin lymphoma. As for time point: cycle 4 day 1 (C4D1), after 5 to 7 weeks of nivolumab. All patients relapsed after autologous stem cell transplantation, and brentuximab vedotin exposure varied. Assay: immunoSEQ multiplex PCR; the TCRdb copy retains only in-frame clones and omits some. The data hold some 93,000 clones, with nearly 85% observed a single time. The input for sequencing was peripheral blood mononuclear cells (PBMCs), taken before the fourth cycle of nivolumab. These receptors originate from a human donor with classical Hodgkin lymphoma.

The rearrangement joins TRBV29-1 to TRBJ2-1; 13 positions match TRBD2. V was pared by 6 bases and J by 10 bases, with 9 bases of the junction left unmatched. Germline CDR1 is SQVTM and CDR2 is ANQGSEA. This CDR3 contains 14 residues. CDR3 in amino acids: CSVVGLAGDREQFF. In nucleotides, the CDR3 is TGCAGCGTCGTCGGACTAGCGGGAGACCGAGAGCAGTTCTTC.

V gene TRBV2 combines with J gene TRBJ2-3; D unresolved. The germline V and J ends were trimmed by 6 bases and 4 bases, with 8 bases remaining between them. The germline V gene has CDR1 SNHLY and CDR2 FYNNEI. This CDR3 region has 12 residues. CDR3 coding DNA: TGTGCCAGCAGACCCGAGTCAGATACGCAGTATTTT. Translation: CASRPESDTQYF.

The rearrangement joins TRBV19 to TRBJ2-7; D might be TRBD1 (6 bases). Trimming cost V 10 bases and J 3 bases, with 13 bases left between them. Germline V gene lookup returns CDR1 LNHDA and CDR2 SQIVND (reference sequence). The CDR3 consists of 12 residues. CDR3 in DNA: TGTGCCACCAAAGACAGGTTCTACGAGCAGTACTTC. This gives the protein CATKDRFYEQYF.

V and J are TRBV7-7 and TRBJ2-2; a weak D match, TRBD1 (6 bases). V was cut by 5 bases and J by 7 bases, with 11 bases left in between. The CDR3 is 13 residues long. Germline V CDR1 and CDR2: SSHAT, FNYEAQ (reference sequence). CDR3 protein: CASSLRQDGELFF. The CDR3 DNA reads TGTGCCAGCAGCCTGCGACAGGACGGGGAGCTGTTTTTT.

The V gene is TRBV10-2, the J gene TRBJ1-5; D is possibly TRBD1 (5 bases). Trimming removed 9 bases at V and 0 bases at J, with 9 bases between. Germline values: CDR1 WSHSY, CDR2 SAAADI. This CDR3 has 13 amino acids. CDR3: CARRQSSNQPQHF. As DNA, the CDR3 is TGCGCCAGGAGACAGTCTAGCAATCAGCCCCAGCATTTT.

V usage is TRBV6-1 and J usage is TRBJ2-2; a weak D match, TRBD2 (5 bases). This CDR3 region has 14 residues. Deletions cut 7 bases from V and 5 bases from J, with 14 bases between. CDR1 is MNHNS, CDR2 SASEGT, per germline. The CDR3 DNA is TGTGCCAGCAAAGTGGCTAGCTGGACCGGGGAGCTGTTTTTT. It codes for CASKVASWTGELFF.

The CDR3 sequence: CASSLLGGTDTQYF. As DNA, the CDR3 is TGCGCCAGCAGCTTACTAGGGGGCACAGATACGCAGTATTTT. This chain uses TRBV5-1 with TRBJ2-3; TRBD1 or TRBD2 may be the D gene (5 bases each). This CDR3 has 14 residues. Germline V gene data show CDR1 as SGHRS and CDR2 as YFSETQ. V lost 2 bases to trimming and J lost 1 base, with 8 bases between them. Drawing the rest from reference TRBV5-1 and TRBJ2-3, the complete variable domain is KAGVTQTPRYLIKTRGQQVTLSCSPISGHRSVSWYQQTPGQGLQFLFEYFSETQRNKGNFPGRFSGRQFSNSRSEMNVSTLELGDSALYLCASSLLGGTDTQYFGPGTRLTVL.

Here the CDR3 reads CASSIGRRGEQYF. The CDR3, as DNA: TGTGCCAGTAGTATAGGGCGCCGGGGGGAGCAGTACTTC. The J gene is TRBJ2-7, the V gene TRBV19; tentative D call: TRBD2 (6 bases). Trimming pared 1 base from V and 7 bases from J, leaving 11 bases between. From germline, CDR1 is LNHDA and CDR2 SQIVND (reference sequence). CDR3 length equals 13 residues. Looking up the rest from reference TRBV19 and TRBJ2-7 gives the full variable domain: DGGITQSPKYLFRKEGQNVTLSCEQNLNHDAMYWYRQDPGQGLRLIYYSQIVNDFQKGDIAEGYSVSREKKESFPLTVTSAQKNPTAFYLCASSIGRRGEQYFGPGTRLTVT.

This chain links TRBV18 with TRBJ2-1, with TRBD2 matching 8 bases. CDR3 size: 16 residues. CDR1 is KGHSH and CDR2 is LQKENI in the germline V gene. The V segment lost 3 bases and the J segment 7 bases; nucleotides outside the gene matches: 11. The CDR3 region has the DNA TGTGCCAGCTCACCTCGTACGGGACTAGTGGGGAATGAGCAGTTCTTC. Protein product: CASSPRTGLVGNEQFF. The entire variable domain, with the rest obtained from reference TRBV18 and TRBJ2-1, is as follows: NAGVMQNPRHLVRRRGQEARLRCSPMKGHSHVYWYRQLPEEGLKFMVYLQKENIIDESGMPKERFSAEFPKEGPSILRIQQVVRGDSAAYFCASSPRTGLVGNEQFFGPGTRLTVL.

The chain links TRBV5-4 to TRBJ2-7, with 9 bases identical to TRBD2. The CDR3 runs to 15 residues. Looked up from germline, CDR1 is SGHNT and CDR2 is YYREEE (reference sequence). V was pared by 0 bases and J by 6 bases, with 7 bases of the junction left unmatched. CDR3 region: CASSLGGGRAGEQYF. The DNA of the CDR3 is TGTGCCAGCAGCTTGGGCGGCGGGAGGGCCGGCGAGCAGTACTTC.

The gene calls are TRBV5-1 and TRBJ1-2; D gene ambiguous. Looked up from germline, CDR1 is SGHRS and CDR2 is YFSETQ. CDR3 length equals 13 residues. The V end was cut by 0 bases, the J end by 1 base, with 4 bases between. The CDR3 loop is CASSLEGNYGYTF. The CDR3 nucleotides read TGCGCCAGCAGCTTGGAGGGTAACTATGGCTACACCTTC.

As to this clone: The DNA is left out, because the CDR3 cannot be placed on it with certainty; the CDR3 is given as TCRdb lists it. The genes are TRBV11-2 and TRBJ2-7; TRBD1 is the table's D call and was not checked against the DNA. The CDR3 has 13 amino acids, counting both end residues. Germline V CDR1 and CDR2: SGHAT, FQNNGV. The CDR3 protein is CASSLGVGRGSYF.

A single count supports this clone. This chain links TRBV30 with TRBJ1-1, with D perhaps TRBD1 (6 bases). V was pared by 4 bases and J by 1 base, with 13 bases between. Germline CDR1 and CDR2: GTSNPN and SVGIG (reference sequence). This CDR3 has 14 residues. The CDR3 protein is CAWKKGHRNTEAFF. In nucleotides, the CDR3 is TGTGCCTGGAAGAAGGGACACCGGAACACTGAAGCTTTCTTT.

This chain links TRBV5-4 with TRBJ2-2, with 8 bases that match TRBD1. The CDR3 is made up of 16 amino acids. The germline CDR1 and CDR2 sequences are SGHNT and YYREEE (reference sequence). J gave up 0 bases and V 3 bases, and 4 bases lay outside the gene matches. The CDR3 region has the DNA TGTGCCAGCAGCTGGGGACAGGTCTCGAACACCGGGGAGCTGTTTTTT. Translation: CASSWGQVSNTGELFF.

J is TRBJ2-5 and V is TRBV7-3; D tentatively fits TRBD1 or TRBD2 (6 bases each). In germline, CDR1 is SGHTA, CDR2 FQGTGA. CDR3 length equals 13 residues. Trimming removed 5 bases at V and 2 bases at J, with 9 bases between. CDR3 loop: CASSRGRQETQYF. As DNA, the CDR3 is TGTGCCAGCAGCAGGGGGAGGCAAGAGACCCAGTACTTC.

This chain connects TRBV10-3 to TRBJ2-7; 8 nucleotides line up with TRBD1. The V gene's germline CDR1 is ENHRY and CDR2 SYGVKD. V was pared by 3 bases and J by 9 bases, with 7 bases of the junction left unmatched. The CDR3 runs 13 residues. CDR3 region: CAISEGQGAWQYF. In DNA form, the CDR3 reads TGTGCCATCAGTGAAGGGCAGGGGGCCTGGCAGTACTTC.

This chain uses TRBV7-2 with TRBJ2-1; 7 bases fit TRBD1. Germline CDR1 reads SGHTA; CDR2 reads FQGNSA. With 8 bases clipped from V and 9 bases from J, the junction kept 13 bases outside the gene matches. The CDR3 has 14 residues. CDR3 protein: CASVGQRATFEQFF. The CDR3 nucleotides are TGTGCCAGCGTGGGACAGCGAGCTACTTTTGAGCAGTTCTTC.